The 17 T cell receptor beta chains in this list originate from one sample, sequenced in a study of cytomegalovirus exposure and HLA in healthy donors. The protocol was immunoSEQ multiplex PCR, while the TCRdb copy is restricted to in-frame clones and leaves out a portion. Of 200,000 to 250,000 clones detected, around nine tenths appear once; the ten largest clones hold approximately 0.99%. Sequencing was done on a sample of PBMCs. The receptor set was obtained from a woman younger than 30 in good health and CMV-seronegative.

The chain combines TRBV27 with TRBJ1-5; D may be TRBD1 (6 bases). The ends were cut back, 6 bases at V and 2 bases at J, with 20 bases in the middle. In germline, CDR1 is MNHEY, CDR2 SMNVEV (reference sequence). The CDR3 loop spans 17 amino acids. CDR3: CASSRATGKSGNQPQHF. The CDR3 nucleotides read TGTGCCAGCAGCCGAGCCACAGGGAAATCGGGCAATCAGCCCCAGCATTTT.

The sample holds a few counts of this clone. The rearrangement joins TRBV12-5 to TRBJ2-3, with D perhaps TRBD2 (6 bases). V shed 3 bases and J shed 5 bases, with 15 bases lying between them. The V gene's germline CDR1 is LGHNT and CDR2 FRNRAP. The length of the CDR3 is 15 residues. The CDR3 DNA sequence: TGTGCTAGTGGTTTATCGCGGGAAGGGAAAGATACGCAGTATTTT. Translated, it gives CASGLSREGKDTQYF.

The chain is built from TRBV4-1 and TRBJ1-4; 9 bases line up with TRBD1. The V gene's germline CDR1 is MGHRA and CDR2 YSYEKL. V shed 3 bases and J 7 bases; nucleotides not matched to a gene: 3. The length of the CDR3 is 14 residues. The CDR3 region is CASSQGQGPEKLFF. Here the CDR3 DNA reads TGCGCCAGCAGCCAGGGACAGGGACCTGAAAAACTGTTTTTT.

CDR3 in DNA: TGTGCCAGCAGCCCCTCAGGGGAGGGTCAGCCCCAGCATTTT. Its translation is CASSPSGEGQPQHF. V gene TRBV7-9 combines with J gene TRBJ1-5; tentatively, D is TRBD1 (6 bases). The CDR3 covers 14 residues. The V gene's germline CDR1 is SEHNR and CDR2 FQNEAQ (reference sequence). Trimming left V 5 bases short and J 6 bases short, with 14 bases between.

V and J are TRBV9 and TRBJ2-1; 7 bases are a match to TRBD2. The trim removed 3 bases at V and 8 bases at J, leaving 8 bases unmatched. The CDR3 is 14 residues long. Germline V gives CDR1 SGDLS, CDR2 YYNGEE. Written as DNA, the CDR3 is TGTGCCAGCAGCGAGAGCGCGGGAGCCGATGAGCAGTTCTTC. Its translation: CASSESAGADEQFF.

The chain employs TRBV5-8 and TRBJ1-2, with 7 bases lining up with TRBD1. Germline CDR1 and CDR2: SGHTS and YDEGEE. Trimming at V came to 4 bases and at J to 0 bases, leaving 6 bases not matched to a gene. The CDR3 is made up of 15 amino acids. The CDR3 sequence is CASSLLTGTNYGYTF. The DNA for the CDR3 is TGTGCCAGCAGCCTCCTGACAGGGACTAACTATGGCTACACCTTC.

The V and J genes are TRBV18 and TRBJ2-3; TRBD1 might be the D (5 bases). The CDR3 has 13 amino acids. Trimming removed 6 bases from V and 3 bases from J, with 10 bases in between. Germline V gene data show CDR1 as KGHSH and CDR2 as LQKENI. The CDR3 region has the DNA TGTGCCAGCTCTCCAGGACAAACAGATACGCAGTATTTT. This translates into CASSPGQTDTQYF. The full variable domain, with the rest looked up from reference TRBV18 and TRBJ2-3, is NAGVMQNPRHLVRRRGQEARLRCSPMKGHSHVYWYRQLPEEGLKFMVYLQKENIIDESGMPKERFSAEFPKEGPSILRIQQVVRGDSAAYFCASSPGQTDTQYFGPGTRLTVL.

The DNA of the CDR3 is TGTGCCAGCAGTTTACAGACAGGATCGGCCAAAAACATTCAGTACTTC. Translating it yields CASSLQTGSAKNIQYF. The chain is built from TRBV28 and TRBJ2-4; weak D call: TRBD1 (6 bases). V was shortened by 2 bases and J by 1 base, with 12 bases between the two germline ends. Per the germline V gene, CDR1 is MDHEN and CDR2 is SYDVKM. There are 16 residues in the CDR3.

The chain recombines TRBV7-9 with TRBJ2-7, with a tentative D call TRBD2 (6 bases). Looked up from germline, CDR1 is SEHNR and CDR2 is FQNEAQ (reference sequence). With 5 bases removed from V and 3 bases from J, the gap between germline ends came to 14 bases. The length of the CDR3 is 14 residues. The CDR3 loop is CASSEGSAGYEQYF. CDR3 nucleotide sequence: TGTGCCAGCAGCGAAGGATCAGCGGGCTACGAGCAGTACTTC.

This rearrangement joins TRBV29-1 to TRBJ1-1; TRBD1 agrees at 10 bases. There are 14 residues in the CDR3. The germline gives CDR1 SQVTM, CDR2 ANQGSEA. J gave up 5 bases and V 6 bases, and 9 bases lay outside the gene matches. The CDR3 nucleotides are TGCAGCGTCTGCGGGACAGGGGCAGGGACTGAAGCTTTCTTT. Its protein product is CSVCGTGAGTEAFF.

This clone was seen a single time. The chain recombines TRBV5-6 with TRBJ2-5; 7 positions agree with TRBD2. The germline V gene has CDR1 SGHDT and CDR2 YYEEEE. V shed 4 bases and J 2 bases; nucleotides not matched to a gene: 20. There are 19 residues in the CDR3. CDR3 nucleotide sequence: TGTGCCAGCAGCGCGACCTACAGCGGGGCTCTGTGGGCACAAGAGACCCAGTACTTC. The encoded protein is CASSATYSGALWAQETQYF.

The CDR3: CASSFTRGQASTEAFF. In DNA, the CDR3 is TGTGCCAGCAGTTTCACCAGGGGACAGGCGAGCACTGAAGCTTTCTTT. This chain links TRBV6-5 with TRBJ1-1, with 8 bases matching TRBD1. Trimming took 4 bases from V and 4 from J; bases not matched to a gene: 11. The CDR3 has 16 residues. CDR1 is MNHEY, CDR2 SVGAGI, per germline.

This sequence joins TRBV7-8 and TRBJ1-2; D possibly corresponds to TRBD1 (5 bases). This CDR3 spans 14 amino acids. Germline V CDR1 and CDR2: SGHVS, FQNEAQ. V was shortened by 5 bases and J by 1 base, with 11 bases between the two germline ends. The CDR3 DNA follows: TGTGCCAGCAGCGCCAGTCAGGGTAACTATGGCTACACCTTC. This translates into CASSASQGNYGYTF.

In this sample, this clone turned up once. V and J are TRBV30 and TRBJ1-1; possible D gene TRBD1, 5 bases. V lost 5 bases and J lost 2, with 9 bases in between. Germline assignment: CDR1 GTSNPN and CDR2 SVGIG (reference sequence). CDR3 length: 12 residues. DNA for the CDR3: TGTGCCTGGTCCGGGGGAAACACTGAAGCTTTCTTT. Translation: CAWSGGNTEAFF.

The chain links TRBV5-4 to TRBJ2-3; weak D call: TRBD2 (6 bases). The CDR3 totals 15 residues. The germline V gene encodes CDR1 SGHNT and CDR2 YYREEE (reference sequence). The V end lost 4 bases, the J end lost 6 bases, and 18 bases lay between the germline ends. The CDR3 sequence: CASSGGTHLMDTQYF. The CDR3 coding sequence is TGTGCCAGCAGCGGCGGGACTCACCTGATGGATACGCAGTATTTT.

The J gene is TRBJ2-1, the V gene TRBV5-1; D remains ambiguous. This CDR3 has 14 residues. Germline V gene sequence: CDR1 SGHRS, CDR2 YFSETQ. V was cut by 3 bases and J by 2 bases, with 9 bases left in between. The chain's CDR3 is CASSSTGPYNEQFF. The CDR3 bases are TGCGCCAGCAGCTCGACTGGCCCCTACAATGAGCAGTTCTTC. The entire variable domain, with the rest obtained from reference TRBV5-1 and TRBJ2-1, is as follows: KAGVTQTPRYLIKTRGQQVTLSCSPISGHRSVSWYQQTPGQGLQFLFEYFSETQRNKGNFPGRFSGRQFSNSRSEMNVSTLELGDSALYLCASSSTGPYNEQFFGPGTRLTVL.

The genes are TRBV10-1 and TRBJ2-1, with 8 bases that match TRBD2. V trimming: 4 bases; J trimming: 2 bases; junction bases outside the gene matches: 4. This CDR3 has 15 amino acids. Germline V lookup: CDR1 WNHNN, CDR2 SYGVQD (reference sequence). DNA for the CDR3: TGCGCCAGCAGTGTACGAGCGGGAGCCTACAATGAGCAGTTCTTC. Amino acid sequence: CASSVRAGAYNEQFF.